This T cell receptor beta chain was profiled in a study of cytomegalovirus exposure and HLA in healthy donors. PCR primers comprised 60 Vbeta and 13 Jbeta primers. The data were produced by immunoSEQ multiplex PCR, yet TCRdb's version contains in-frame clones alone and is incomplete. The data contain more than 90,000 clones, around 75% of them singletons. Trimming cost V 1 base and J 2 bases, with 6 bases left between them. The germline V gene has CDR1 SGHRS and CDR2 YFSETQ. CDR3 length equals 13 residues. Notes on the study in general: Looking again later, the authors saw that most CMV-associated TCR beta chains seemed HLA-restricted. Information on immune exposure was restricted to one variable (CMV serostatus).

For this clone: Its antigen is currently unknown.

What was sequenced was PBMCs. V is TRBV5-1 and J is TRBJ2-5; D remains unclear. The TCR sequence derives from a man aged 50 to 60 in good health and CMV-seronegative. CDR3 in DNA: TGCGCCAGCAGCTTGCCCCCTCAAGAGACCCAGTACTTC. Translation: CASSLPPQETQYF.